A single sample is the source of the 30 T cell receptor beta chains below, sequenced in a study of PD-1 blockade in classical Hodgkin lymphoma. With no exception, relapse followed autologous stem cell transplantation in all patients, and brentuximab vedotin exposure varied. Using immunoSEQ multiplex PCR, the repertoire was profiled, and TCRdb retains in-frame clones only, with some absent. The data contain around 10,000 clones, around nine tenths of them seen just once; the ten biggest clones take up roughly 13%. This specimen was peripheral blood mononuclear cells (PBMCs), taken at baseline. The receptor set was obtained from a human donor with classical Hodgkin lymphoma.

The gene calls are TRBV11-3 and TRBJ2-1, with 9 bases matching TRBD1. The CDR3 contains 17 residues. Germline CDR1 SGHNT, CDR2 YENEEA. The V gene end was trimmed by 2 bases and the J gene end by 5 bases; junction bases not matched to a gene: 10. In DNA, the CDR3 is TGTGCCAGCAGCTTAAGGCTTAGACAGGGGGAACACAATGAGCAGTTCTTC. Residues: CASSLRLRQGEHNEQFF.

The chain uses TRBV7-2 and TRBJ2-5; 7 positions agree with TRBD1. Germline lookup yields CDR1 SGHTA and CDR2 FQGNSA. CDR3 length equals 14 residues. Trimming removed 3 bases from V and 3 bases from J; junction bases left unmatched: 4. The chain's CDR3 is CASSFTGDEETQYF. CDR3 sequence (DNA): TGTGCCAGCAGCTTTACAGGGGACGAAGAGACCCAGTACTTC.

The gene calls are TRBV6-1 and TRBJ1-1; tentative D call: TRBD1 (6 bases). V was cut by 0 bases and J by 1 base, with 18 bases left in between. Germline-derived CDR1 and CDR2 are MNHNS and SASEGT. The length of the CDR3 is 18 residues. CDR3 in DNA: TGTGCCAGCAGTGAAGCTATTGATCCGGGACACCAGAACACTGAAGCTTTCTTT. Its protein product is CASSEAIDPGHQNTEAFF.

The CDR3 region is CAWRGDSEYYEQYF. CDR3 in DNA: TGTGCCTGGAGGGGGGACAGCGAATATTACGAGCAGTACTTC. The J gene is TRBJ2-7, the V gene TRBV30; 7 bases match TRBD1. The CDR3 has 14 residues. V trimming: 3 bases; J trimming: 4 bases; junction bases outside the gene matches: 9. Germline V lookup: CDR1 GTSNPN, CDR2 SVGIG (reference sequence).

J is TRBJ1-5 and V is TRBV4-1; D uncertain. V lost 1 base to trimming and J lost 4 bases, with 2 bases between them. The germline V gene has CDR1 MGHRA and CDR2 YSYEKL. CDR3 length: 12 amino acids. CDR3 DNA sequence: TGCGCCAGCAGCCAAGGTAATCAGCCCCAGCATTTT. It yields the protein CASSQGNQPQHF.

The table lists this clone with a count of one. The chain joins TRBV27 to TRBJ2-1, with 10 nucleotides matching TRBD2. Trimming took 2 bases from V and 7 from J; bases not matched to a gene: 8. CDR3 size: 16 residues. Germline V lookup: CDR1 MNHEY, CDR2 SMNVEV (reference sequence). The CDR3: CASSLVGTSVGNEQFF. In nucleotides, the CDR3 is TGTGCCAGCAGTTTAGTGGGGACTAGCGTTGGGAATGAGCAGTTCTTC.

This chain links TRBV19 with TRBJ1-5; no definite D call. There are 16 residues in the CDR3. Germline CDR1 is LNHDA and CDR2 is SQIVND (reference sequence). The V end lost 7 bases, the J end lost 1 base, and 17 bases lay between the germline ends. CDR3 DNA: TGTGCCAGTACCTTTTTTTCCGCGGCAAGCAATCAGCCCCAGCATTTT. It codes for CASTFFSAASNQPQHF.

The chain employs TRBV19 and TRBJ2-3; TRBD2 agrees at 9 bases. Losses at the gene ends were 3 bases for V and 4 bases for J; bases not matched to a gene: 5. The CDR3 runs to 15 residues. The germline V gene encodes CDR1 LNHDA and CDR2 SQIVND (reference sequence). CDR3 loop: CASSMTSGAPDTQYF. DNA for the CDR3: TGTGCCAGTAGTATGACTAGCGGCGCGCCAGATACGCAGTATTTT. The whole variable domain, filled in from reference TRBV19 and TRBJ2-3, reads DGGITQSPKYLFRKEGQNVTLSCEQNLNHDAMYWYRQDPGQGLRLIYYSQIVNDFQKGDIAEGYSVSREKKESFPLTVTSAQKNPTAFYLCASSMTSGAPDTQYFGPGTRLTVL.

This sequence joins TRBV11-3 and TRBJ2-1; 7 bases are shared with TRBD2. J lost 4 bases, V lost 2 bases, and 8 bases had no gene match. CDR1 SGHNT and CDR2 YENEEA come from the germline V gene. The CDR3 is made up of 16 amino acids. The CDR3 loop reads CASSLLSSGFYNEQFF. CDR3 coding DNA: TGTGCCAGCAGCTTATTATCTAGCGGCTTTTACAATGAGCAGTTCTTC.

The CDR3 region has the DNA TGTGCCAGCAGTGTTGCTAACTATGGCTACACCTTC. Translated, it gives CASSVANYGYTF. This chain links TRBV6-1 with TRBJ1-2; no reliable D call. CDR1 MNHNS and CDR2 SASEGT come from the germline V gene. This CDR3 contains 12 residues. The V gene lost 4 bases and the J gene lost 0 bases, with 3 bases spanning the gap.

V is TRBV10-3 and J is TRBJ1-2; 7 nucleotides align to TRBD1. The germline CDR1 and CDR2 sequences are ENHRY and SYGVKD. The CDR3 is 15 amino acids. J gave up 3 bases and V 7 bases, and 11 bases lay outside the gene matches. The CDR3 nucleotides are TGTGCCATCACCCAGGGGGGGAATAGGGACTATGGCTACACCTTC. Amino acids: CAITQGGNRDYGYTF.

The J gene is TRBJ1-1, the V gene TRBV10-1; D not certain. Germline V gene data show CDR1 as WNHNN and CDR2 as SYGVQD (reference sequence). V lost 4 bases, J lost 1 base, and 13 bases lay in between. The CDR3 loop spans 15 amino acids. CDR3 region: CASSGAGVGNTEAFF. Written as DNA, the CDR3 is TGCGCCAGCAGTGGGGCCGGTGTTGGGAACACTGAAGCTTTCTTT.

J is TRBJ2-3 and V is TRBV7-3, with no clear D. CDR1 and CDR2 from the germline V gene are SGHTA and FQGTGA. The CDR3 is 14 amino acids. Trimming took 2 bases from V and 0 from J, leaving 6 bases between them. CDR3 DNA: TGTGCCAGCAGCTTAGGGCAGAGCACAGATACGCAGTATTTT. Its translation: CASSLGQSTDTQYF.

This chain connects TRBV2 to TRBJ2-4; D is perhaps TRBD2 (5 bases). The CDR3 spans 12 residues. Trimming cost V 7 bases and J 15 bases, with 19 bases left between them. The germline V gene has CDR1 SNHLY and CDR2 FYNNEI. CDR3 nucleotide sequence: TGTGCCAGCACCTATGAGGGTGGCCTGGGGTACTTC. It translates to CASTYEGGLGYF.

This chain links TRBV5-4 with TRBJ1-2; D is possibly TRBD1 (6 bases). The V end lost 1 base, the J end lost 7 bases, and 11 bases lay between the germline ends. The CDR3 runs 13 residues. Germline-derived CDR1 and CDR2 are SGHNT and YYREEE (reference sequence). Here the CDR3 reads CASSLQGTFGYTF. The DNA of the CDR3 is TGTGCCAGCAGCTTGCAGGGGACTTTTGGCTACACCTTC. The variable domain in full, with the rest retrieved from reference TRBV5-4 and TRBJ1-2, is ETGVTQSPTHLIKTRGQQVTLRCSSQSGHNTVSWYQQALGQGPQFIFQYYREEENGRGNFPPRFSGLQFPNYSSELNVNALELDDSALYLCASSLQGTFGYTFGSGTRLTVV.

The chain employs TRBV6-5 and TRBJ1-1, with a weak D call TRBD1 (6 bases). Germline CDR1 is MNHEY and CDR2 is SVGAGI. CDR3 length equals 15 residues. V shed 6 bases and J shed 2 bases, with 16 bases lying between them. The CDR3 nucleotides are TGTGCCAGCAGCAGCAAGGGGGGTAGAAACACTGAAGCTTTCTTT. This codes for CASSSKGGRNTEAFF.

The rearrangement joins TRBV28 to TRBJ2-5; D not certain. CDR3 length equals 12 residues. The germline V and J ends were trimmed by 4 bases and 9 bases, with 12 bases remaining between them. Germline V gene lookup returns CDR1 MDHEN and CDR2 SYDVKM. Written as DNA, the CDR3 is TGTGCCAGCAGTTATATGGATGTAGCCCAGTACTTC. As protein: CASSYMDVAQYF.

V usage is TRBV7-3 and J usage is TRBJ2-5; D call uncertain. Trimming left V 3 bases short and J 0 bases short, with 5 bases between. Germline values: CDR1 SGHTA, CDR2 FQGTGA. The CDR3 has 13 amino acids. The CDR3 DNA is TGTGCCAGCAGCTTGGCAGACCAAGAGACCCAGTACTTC. It yields the protein CASSLADQETQYF.

This chain links TRBV7-8 with TRBJ1-5; D might be TRBD1 (6 bases). V was trimmed by 7 bases and J by 1 base, leaving 14 bases between them. There are 15 residues in the CDR3. Per the germline V gene, CDR1 is SGHVS and CDR2 is FQNEAQ. CDR3 sequence (DNA): TGTGCCAGCACCCGTTATGGACAGAGCAATCAGCCCCAGCATTTT. This codes for CASTRYGQSNQPQHF.

The chain is built from TRBV7-3 and TRBJ2-2; D may be TRBD2 (5 bases). CDR1 is SGHTA, CDR2 FQGTGA, per germline. V was clipped by 5 bases and J by 0 bases, with 16 bases between them. The CDR3 length is 17 residues. CDR3 protein: CASSVFTSYPNTGELFF. For the CDR3, the DNA is TGTGCCAGCAGCGTCTTCACTAGTTACCCGAACACCGGGGAGCTGTTTTTT.

This chain joins TRBV14 and TRBJ2-1, with TRBD2 matching over 8 bases. The V segment lost 5 bases and the J segment 7 bases; nucleotides outside the gene matches: 7. The V gene's germline CDR1 is SGHDN and CDR2 FVKESK. CDR3 length equals 14 residues. The CDR3 coding sequence is TGTGCCAGCAGCAGACTAGCGTTCGCGAATGAGCAGTTCTTC. Translated, it gives CASSRLAFANEQFF.

In the case of this clone: Mismatch with germline at one junction end may stem from a read error. The rearrangement joins TRBV5-3 to TRBJ1-1; no firm D call. TRBV5-3 is an open reading frame, and its role is uncertain. The CDR3 is made up of 13 amino acids. The CDR3 loop reads CASSFIVNTEAFF. The CDR3 nucleotides read TGTGCCAGCAGCTTTATTGTGAACACTGAAGCTTTCTTT.

V gene TRBV5-4 combines with J gene TRBJ2-7; TRBD2 matches at 12 bases. Germline V gene data show CDR1 as SGHNT and CDR2 as YYREEE (reference sequence). CDR3 length: 15 amino acids. Unmatched junction bases numbered 4, after V lost 4 bases and J lost 2 bases. The CDR3 nucleotides read TGTGCCAGCAGCCCGGGACTAGCGGGCGCCTACGAGCAGTACTTC. This codes for CASSPGLAGAYEQYF.

The chain couples TRBV2 to TRBJ2-7, with D possibly matching TRBD1 (6 bases). Germline CDR1 reads SNHLY; CDR2 reads FYNNEI. Trimming took off 7 bases at V and 5 bases at J, with 18 bases between the two ends. This CDR3 has 14 amino acids. This chain's CDR3 is CASNGRGRINEQYF. CDR3 bases: TGTGCCAGCAATGGCAGGGGTAGGATAAACGAGCAGTACTTC.

V usage is TRBV5-1 and J usage is TRBJ2-7; the D call may be TRBD1 or TRBD2 (5 bases each). Germline V gene sequence: CDR1 SGHRS, CDR2 YFSETQ. The germline V and J ends were trimmed by 2 bases and 7 bases, with 19 bases remaining between them. This CDR3 is 15 amino acids long. The DNA for the CDR3 is TGCGCCAGCAGCTTTATAATGACGGTCGAGGGGGAGCAGTACTTC. Translated: CASSFIMTVEGEQYF. Looking up the rest from reference TRBV5-1 and TRBJ2-7 gives the full variable domain: KAGVTQTPRYLIKTRGQQVTLSCSPISGHRSVSWYQQTPGQGLQFLFEYFSETQRNKGNFPGRFSGRQFSNSRSEMNVSTLELGDSALYLCASSFIMTVEGEQYFGPGTRLTVT.

This clone appeared a single time. The rearrangement joins TRBV2 to TRBJ1-2; a weak D match, TRBD1 (6 bases). The ends were cut back, 4 bases at V and 4 bases at J, with 10 bases in the middle. From germline, CDR1 is SNHLY and CDR2 FYNNEI. CDR3 length: 13 residues. Written as DNA, the CDR3 is TGTGCCAGCAGTGTTTGGGACACCTATGGCTACACCTTC. Its protein is CASSVWDTYGYTF.

This chain connects TRBV6-6 to TRBJ1-1; the D is unclear. Germline CDR1 is MNHNY and CDR2 is SVGAGI (reference sequence). CDR3 size: 15 residues. The V and J ends lost 5 bases and 1 base respectively, with 14 bases between them. CDR3 in DNA: TGTGCCAGCAGTACGACTCTATTGGGGAACACTGAAGCTTTCTTT. Its protein is CASSTTLLGNTEAFF.

The genes are TRBV5-1 and TRBJ2-1; 8 positions match TRBD2. CDR1 is SGHRS, CDR2 YFSETQ, per germline. J was trimmed by 3 bases and V by 7 bases; bases with no gene match: 9. CDR3 length: 15 amino acids. The CDR3 nucleotides read TGCGCCAGCGGCCAAGCGGGAGAGGTCTACAATGAGCAGTTCTTC. This sequence encodes CASGQAGEVYNEQFF.

The chain joins TRBV27 to TRBJ2-4; TRBD1 might be the D (6 bases). The CDR3 consists of 12 residues. Trimming took off 7 bases at V and 4 bases at J, with 8 bases between the two ends. Germline loops: CDR1 MNHEY, CDR2 SMNVEV (reference sequence). CDR3 protein: CASIGTKNIQYF. The CDR3 DNA reads as TGTGCCAGCATAGGGACAAAAAACATTCAGTACTTC.

CDR3 bases: TGCGCCAGCAGCTCCGGACAGGGAGCAACTAATGAAAAACTGTTTTTT. Its translation is CASSSGQGATNEKLFF. The J gene is TRBJ1-4, the V gene TRBV5-1; 8 positions match TRBD1. The CDR3 runs to 16 residues. The germline gives CDR1 SGHRS, CDR2 YFSETQ. Trimming cost V 3 bases and J 0 bases; bases outside gene matches: 4.